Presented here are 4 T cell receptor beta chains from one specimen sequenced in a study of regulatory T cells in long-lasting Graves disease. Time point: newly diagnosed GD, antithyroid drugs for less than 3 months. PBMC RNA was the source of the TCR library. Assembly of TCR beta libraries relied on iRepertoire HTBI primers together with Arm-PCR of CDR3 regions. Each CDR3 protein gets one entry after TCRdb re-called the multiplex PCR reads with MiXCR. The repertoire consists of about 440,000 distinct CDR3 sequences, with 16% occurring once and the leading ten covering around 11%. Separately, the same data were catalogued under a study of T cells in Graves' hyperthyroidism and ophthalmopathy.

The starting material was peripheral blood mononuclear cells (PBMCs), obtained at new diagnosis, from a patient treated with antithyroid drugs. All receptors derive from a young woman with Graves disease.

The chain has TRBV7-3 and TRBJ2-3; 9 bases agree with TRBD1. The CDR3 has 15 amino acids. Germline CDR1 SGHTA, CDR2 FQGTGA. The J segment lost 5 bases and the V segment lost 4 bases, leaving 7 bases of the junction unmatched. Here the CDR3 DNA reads TGTGCCAGCAGCTCCCCCGGGACAGGGAGAGATACGCAGTATTTT. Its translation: CASSSPGTGRDTQYF.

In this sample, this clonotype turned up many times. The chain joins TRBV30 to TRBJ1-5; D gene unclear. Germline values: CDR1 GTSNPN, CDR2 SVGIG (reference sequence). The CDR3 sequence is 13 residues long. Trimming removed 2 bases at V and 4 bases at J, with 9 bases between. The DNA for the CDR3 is TGTGCCTGGAGTCGGGAAGAAAATCAGCCCCAGCATTTT. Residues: CAWSREENQPQHF.

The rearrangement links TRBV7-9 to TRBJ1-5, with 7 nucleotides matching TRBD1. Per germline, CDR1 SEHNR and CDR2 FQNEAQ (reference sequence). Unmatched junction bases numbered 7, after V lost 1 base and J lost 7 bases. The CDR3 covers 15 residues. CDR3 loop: CASSLGTGDMQPQHF. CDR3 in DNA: TGTGCCAGCAGCTTAGGGACAGGTGACATGCAGCCCCAGCATTTT.

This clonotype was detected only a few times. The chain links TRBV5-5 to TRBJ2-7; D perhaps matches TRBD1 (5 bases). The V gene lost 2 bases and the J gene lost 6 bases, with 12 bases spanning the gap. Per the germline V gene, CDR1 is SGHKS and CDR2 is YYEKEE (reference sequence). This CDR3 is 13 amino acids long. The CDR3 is CASSFQGQGEQYF. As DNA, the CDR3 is TGTGCCAGCAGCTTTCAGGGCCAGGGCGAGCAGTACTTC. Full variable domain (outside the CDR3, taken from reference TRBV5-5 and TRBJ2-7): DAGVTQSPTHLIKTRGQQVTLRCSPISGHKSVSWYQQVLGQGPQFIFQYYEKEERGRGNFPDRFSARQFPNYSSELNVNALLLGDSALYLCASSFQGQGEQYFGPGTRLTVT.